This is a list of T cell receptor beta chains from one sample in a study of regulatory T cells in long-lasting Graves disease. TCRdb recomputed calls from the multiplex PCR reads with MiXCR, one row per CDR3 protein. The table has some 500,000 distinct CDR3 sequences, roughly 13% seen once. The same sample was also studied in work on T cells in Graves' hyperthyroidism and ophthalmopathy.

The specimen comprised peripheral blood mononuclear cells (PBMCs), sampled at new diagnosis, from a patient treated with antithyroid drugs. The receptors originated from a man aged 30-40 years with Graves disease. CDR3s include the opening cysteine and the closing phenylalanine or tryptophan. The order of the fields is J gene, clone size, D gene, V gene, CDR3 DNA, CDR3 protein. D genes are given only for firm matches. The size field is filled for only some rows; it gives once, few, many or a size class.

TRBJ2-1 few TRBD2 TRBV29-1 TGCAGCGTGCCCGGGACTAGCGGGTACAATGAGCAGTTCTTC CSVPGTSGYNEQFF
TRBJ1-2 . . TRBV2 TGTGCCAGCTCGGATGTTTTGGGCTACACCTTC CASSDVLGYTF
TRBJ2-6 . TRBD2 TRBV3-1 TGTGCCAGCAGCCAAGCTAGCGGGAGGTTTGGGGCCAACGTCCTGACTTTC CASSQASGRFGANVLTF
TRBJ2-1 . TRBD2 TRBV4-1 TGCGCCAGCAGCCAAATGGGAACTAGCGGTAACAATGAGCAGTTCTTC CASSQMGTSGNNEQFF
TRBJ1-1 . . TRBV6-1 TGTGCCAGCAGTGAACCACAGACCGGCGCTTTCTTT CASSEPQTGAFF
TRBJ2-5 many TRBD1 TRBV13 TGTGCCAGCAGCTTCCTTAGCGGCCGGGACAGGGAGACCCAGTACTTC CASSFLSGRDRETQYF
TRBJ1-4 few . TRBV20-1 TGCAGTGCCACCTCCGGAGTCACTAATGAAAAACTGTTTTTT CSATSGVTNEKLFF
TRBJ2-6 few TRBD1 TRBV5-1 TGCGCCAGCAGCCGGGGACAGAGCTCTGGGGCCAACGTCCTGACTTTC CASSRGQSSGANVLTF
TRBJ2-2 few . TRBV12-3/TRBV12-4 TGTGCCAGCAGAGGTCCCAGGGCTACGAACACCGGGGAGCTGTTTTTT CASRGPRATNTGELFF
TRBJ2-3 many TRBD2 TRBV27 TGTGCCAGCAGTTTCGGTCTAGCGGGAGGGCCGGTCACAGATACGCAGTATTTT CASSFGLAGGPVTDTQYF
TRBJ2-1 few . TRBV7-3 TGTGCCAGCAGCTTAACGGGGCCCATGGGGTACAATGAGCAGTTCTTC CASSLTGPMGYNEQFF
TRBJ1-3 many . TRBV12-3/TRBV12-4 TGTGCCAGCAGTTCAACAGGGTTTGCTGGAAACACCATATATTTT CASSSTGFAGNTIYF
TRBJ2-6 . . TRBV25-1 TGTGCCAGCAGTGAATGGGGAGATGGGGCCAACGTCCTGACTTTC CASSEWGDGANVLTF
TRBJ1-1 many . TRBV5-1 TGCGCCAGCAGCTTACTTCCACTGAACACTGAAGCTTTCTTT CASSLLPLNTEAFF
TRBJ2-3 . . TRBV5-1 TGCGCCAGCAGCTCGGGGTATACGCAGTATTTT CASSSGYTQYF
TRBJ2-1 few . TRBV5-1 TGCGCCAGCAGCTCCAGAGGGGACCGGCGGTTCTTC CASSSRGDRRFF
TRBJ2-3 many . TRBV12-3/TRBV12-4 TGTGCCAGCACCCCCTCCTGGGGCGTCTTAAACACAGATACGCAGTATTTT CASTPSWGVLNTDTQYF
TRBJ2-2 many . TRBV7-2 TGTGCCAGCAGAGGGACTCTGAGAGGCACCGGGGAGCTGTTTTTT CASRGTLRGTGELFF
TRBJ2-3 . TRBD2 TRBV9 TGTGCCAGCAGCACCCCGAGGAGAGCGGGAGGGCCTGGGAGCACAGATACGCAGTATTTT CASSTPRRAGGPGSTDTQYF